This entry lists 2 T cell receptor beta chains sequenced from one sample in a study of T cells expressing NK-cell markers. Reanalyzing the 5' RACE reads, TCRdb keeps one entry per CDR3 protein, without DNA. This repertoire includes fewer than 200,000 distinct CDR3 sequences. The sequencing input was blood T cells: a sorted CD56 or NKG2C T cell subset, CD4+ or CD8+ T cells, or bulk PBMC T cells (not recorded which). Source of these receptors: a woman between 18 and 70 years old in good health.

The V gene is TRBV6-1, the J gene TRBJ1-6; checking the TCRdb D call of TRBD1 is not possible without DNA. Germline CDR1 MNHNS, CDR2 SASEGT. The CDR3 is made up of 14 amino acids. This CDR3 is CASKRTTYNSPLHF.

This sequence joins TRBV12-3 or TRBV12-4 and TRBJ2-5; without DNA, the TCRdb call of TRBD2 cannot be checked. This CDR3 spans 15 amino acids. This CDR3 reads CASSPYTDSGETQYF.